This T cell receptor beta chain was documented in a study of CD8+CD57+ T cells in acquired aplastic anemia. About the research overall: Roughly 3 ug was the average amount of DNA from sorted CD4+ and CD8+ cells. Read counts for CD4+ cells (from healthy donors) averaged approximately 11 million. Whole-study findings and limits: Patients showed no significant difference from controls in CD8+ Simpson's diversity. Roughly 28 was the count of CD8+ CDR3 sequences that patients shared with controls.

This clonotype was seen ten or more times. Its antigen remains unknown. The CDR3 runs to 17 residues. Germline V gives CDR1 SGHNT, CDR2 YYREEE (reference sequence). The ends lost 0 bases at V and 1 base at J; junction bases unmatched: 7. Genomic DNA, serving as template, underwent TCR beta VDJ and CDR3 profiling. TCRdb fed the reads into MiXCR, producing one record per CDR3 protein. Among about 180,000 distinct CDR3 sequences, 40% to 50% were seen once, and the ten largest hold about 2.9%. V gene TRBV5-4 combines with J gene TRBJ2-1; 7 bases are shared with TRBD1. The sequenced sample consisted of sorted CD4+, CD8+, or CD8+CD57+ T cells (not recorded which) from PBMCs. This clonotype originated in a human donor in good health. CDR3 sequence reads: CASSLVEGAKSYNEQFF. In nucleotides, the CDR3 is TGTGCCAGCAGCTTGGTTGAGGGGGCTAAATCCTACAATGAGCAGTTCTTC.